A single sample is the source of the 23 T cell receptor beta chains below, sequenced in a study of cytomegalovirus exposure and HLA in healthy donors. Both 60 Vbeta primers and 13 Jbeta primers went into the PCR. TCRdb's copy holds only in-frame clones and misses some; the assay was immunoSEQ multiplex PCR. The table has about 110,000 clones, 70% seen once; the top ten hold about a tenth. Sequenced material: PBMCs. These receptors all stem from a man aged 35 to 55 in good health and CMV-seropositive.

This clone has just a few counts. The genes are TRBV5-1 and TRBJ2-3, with a weak D call TRBD2 (6 bases). The CDR3 length is 14 residues. V shed 4 bases and J shed 3 bases, with 12 bases lying between them. Germline-derived CDR1 and CDR2 are SGHRS and YFSETQ. The chain's CDR3 is CASSPGRLTDTQYF. CDR3 in DNA: TGCGCCAGCAGCCCCGGGAGACTAACAGATACGCAGTATTTT.

This clone was picked up a small number of times. The chain is built from TRBV6-1 and TRBJ1-5, with 10 bases aligning to TRBD1. The ends lost 4 bases at V and 0 bases at J; junction bases unmatched: 15. The length of the CDR3 is 20 residues. Per the germline V gene, CDR1 is MNHNS and CDR2 is SASEGT. The CDR3 loop reads CASSGITGTGEIYSNQPQHF. CDR3 sequence (DNA): TGTGCCAGCAGTGGGATAACCGGGACAGGGGAAATCTATAGCAATCAGCCCCAGCATTTT.

CDR3 residues: CAWIIQGGYGYTF. Written as DNA, the CDR3 is TGTGCCTGGATCATCCAGGGTGGCTATGGCTACACCTTC. J is TRBJ1-2 and V is TRBV30, with TRBD1 as a possible D gene (5 bases). The ends were cut back, 4 bases at V and 4 bases at J, with 13 bases in the middle. The CDR3 extends over 13 amino acids. In germline, CDR1 is GTSNPN, CDR2 SVGIG (reference sequence). The full variable domain, rest sourced from reference TRBV30 and TRBJ1-2, is SQTIHQWPATLVQPVGSPLSLECTVEGTSNPNLYWYRQAAGRGLQLLFYSVGIGQISSEVPQNLSASRPQDRQFILSSKKLLLSDSGFYLCAWIIQGGYGYTFGSGTRLTVV.

The CDR3 region is CASRGATGPTEAFF. The CDR3 DNA reads TGTGCCAGCAGAGGAGCGACAGGTCCCACTGAAGCTTTCTTT. This chain uses TRBV6-1 with TRBJ1-1, with D tentatively TRBD1 (6 bases). Germline CDR1 is MNHNS and CDR2 is SASEGT. Between the trimmed V and J ends, which lost 6 bases and 4 bases, there was a span of 15 bases. This CDR3 contains 14 residues.

The count of this clone is one. The chain couples TRBV5-4 to TRBJ2-7; a possible D gene is TRBD2 (6 bases). This CDR3 has 14 amino acids. Germline lookup yields CDR1 SGHNT and CDR2 YYREEE (reference sequence). V was cut by 0 bases and J by 0 bases, with 7 bases left in between. The CDR3 sequence: CASSLAGASYEQYF. The CDR3 bases are TGTGCCAGCAGCTTGGCGGGAGCCTCCTACGAGCAGTACTTC.

This chain joins TRBV5-1 and TRBJ1-2; D gene uncertain. Trimming took 0 bases from V and 9 from J, leaving 9 bases between them. This CDR3 region has 12 residues. From germline, CDR1 is SGHRS and CDR2 YFSETQ. DNA of the CDR3: TGCGCCAGCAGCTTGGTGGAGGGAAGCTACACCTTC. Its protein is CASSLVEGSYTF.

This sequence joins TRBV11-2 and TRBJ2-1; 7 bases match TRBD2. In germline, CDR1 is SGHAT, CDR2 FQNNGV. The V gene end was trimmed by 1 base and the J gene end by 2 bases; junction bases not matched to a gene: 8. The CDR3 is 17 amino acids. The CDR3 DNA follows: TGTGCCAGCAGCTTAGTCGGCGGGAGCAAAACCTACAATGAGCAGTTCTTC. It is translated as CASSLVGGSKTYNEQFF.

The V and J genes are TRBV9 and TRBJ2-7, with 8 positions matching TRBD1. CDR3 length equals 16 residues. Germline V gene data show CDR1 as SGDLS and CDR2 as YYNGEE. Trimming cost V 0 bases and J 2 bases; bases outside gene matches: 7. The chain's CDR3 is CASSVAGGAGPYEQYF. In nucleotides, the CDR3 is TGTGCCAGCAGCGTAGCAGGGGGCGCGGGCCCCTACGAGCAGTACTTC.

This chain connects TRBV7-9 to TRBJ2-2, with 7 nucleotides matching TRBD2. CDR3 length: 16 residues. In germline, CDR1 is SEHNR, CDR2 FQNEAQ (reference sequence). Trimming took 1 base from V and 1 from J; bases not matched to a gene: 3. CDR3 in DNA: TGTGCCAGCAGCTTAGATCGGGGGGAGAACACCGGGGAGCTGTTTTTT. It codes for CASSLDRGENTGELFF.

The gene calls are TRBV29-1 and TRBJ2-4; D gene uncertain. This CDR3 has 15 residues. Germline V CDR1 and CDR2: SQVTM, ANQGSEA. The V gene lost 2 bases and the J gene lost 3 bases, with 14 bases spanning the gap. CDR3 in DNA: TGCAGCGTTGAAATACGTGGCCTCCTCAAAAACATTCAGTACTTC. It is translated as CSVEIRGLLKNIQYF.

This chain joins TRBV7-9 and TRBJ1-1; 7 nucleotides align to TRBD1. J lost 4 bases, V lost 5 bases, and 10 bases had no gene match. The CDR3 extends over 15 amino acids. Germline V gene data show CDR1 as SEHNR and CDR2 as FQNEAQ (reference sequence). As DNA, the CDR3 is TGTGCCAGCAGCGCCACCTTACAGGGGACCACTGAAGCTTTCTTT. It is translated as CASSATLQGTTEAFF.

The rearrangement joins TRBV7-3 to TRBJ1-1; the D gene is possibly TRBD1 (5 bases). Germline loops: CDR1 SGHTA, CDR2 FQGTGA. The germline V and J ends were trimmed by 2 bases and 4 bases, with 11 bases remaining between them. The CDR3 is made up of 14 amino acids. The CDR3 loop is CASSLWSGGTEAFF. For the CDR3, the DNA is TGTGCCAGCAGCTTATGGTCCGGGGGCACTGAAGCTTTCTTT. Full variable domain (missing parts from reference TRBV7-3 and TRBJ1-1): GAGVSQTPSNKVTEKGKYVELRCDPISGHTALYWYRQSLGQGPEFLIYFQGTGAADDSGLPNDRFFAVRPEGSVSTLKIQRTERGDSAVYLCASSLWSGGTEAFFGQGTRLTVV.

The rearrangement links TRBV7-6 to TRBJ2-2; 7 bases map to TRBD2. Per the germline V gene, CDR1 is SGHVS and CDR2 is FNYEAQ. The CDR3 covers 14 residues. The junction had 4 bases not matched to a gene; V was cut back by 3 bases and J by 6 bases. CDR3 nucleotides: TGTGCCAGCAGCTTTATGGCGGGAGCCGGGGAGCTGTTTTTT. It codes for CASSFMAGAGELFF. The whole variable domain, remainder taken from reference TRBV7-6 and TRBJ2-2, is GAGVSQSPRYKVTKRGQDVALRCDPISGHVSLYWYRQALGQGPEFLTYFNYEAQQDKSGLPNDRFSAERPEGSISTLTIQRTEQRDSAMYRCASSFMAGAGELFFGEGSRLTVL.

This clone showed up many times. The chain uses TRBV2 and TRBJ1-5; 7 bases match TRBD1. Germline CDR1 and CDR2: SNHLY and FYNNEI. J was trimmed by 7 bases and V by 5 bases; bases with no gene match: 8. The CDR3 totals 14 residues. The CDR3 nucleotides read TGTGCCAGCAGTTTATCAGGGGGGTACCAGCCCCAGCATTTT. Its translation is CASSLSGGYQPQHF.

This clone has a handful of counts. This chain links TRBV5-1 with TRBJ1-4, with 8 bases fitting TRBD1. Per germline, CDR1 SGHRS and CDR2 YFSETQ. The V segment lost 5 bases and the J segment 7 bases; nucleotides outside the gene matches: 7. CDR3 size: 14 residues. CDR3 in DNA: TGCGCCAGCAGAACAGGGGGTGTAGTTGAAAAACTGTTTTTT. Translation gives CASRTGGVVEKLFF.

This clone was detected a few times. V usage is TRBV19 and J usage is TRBJ2-6; D may be TRBD2 (5 bases). Germline V CDR1 and CDR2: LNHDA, SQIVND (reference sequence). Trimming stripped 5 bases from V and 4 bases from J, with 9 bases between. The CDR3 runs 14 residues. The CDR3 DNA reads TGTGCCAGTAGTGAGGGTACCGGGGCCAACGTCCTGACTTTC. Translation: CASSEGTGANVLTF.

A single count supports this clone. The chain employs TRBV9 and TRBJ2-1, with D maybe TRBD2 (6 bases). Trimming took off 7 bases at V and 5 bases at J, with 13 bases between the two ends. Germline lookup yields CDR1 SGDLS and CDR2 YYNGEE. The CDR3 totals 13 residues. The CDR3 region has the DNA TGTGCCAGCGGCGCGGACTACAACAATGAGCAGTTCTTC. Amino acid sequence: CASGADYNNEQFF.

This clone was seen a handful of times. This chain links TRBV7-8 with TRBJ1-2, with TRBD1 matching 12 bases. Trimming at V came to 5 bases and at J to 7 bases, leaving 5 bases not matched to a gene. Germline CDR1 SGHVS, CDR2 FQNEAQ. The CDR3 is 14 residues long. CDR3 sequence: CASSARDRGLGYTF. In DNA form, the CDR3 reads TGTGCCAGCAGCGCCCGGGACAGGGGGCTTGGCTACACCTTC. Using reference TRBV7-8 and TRBJ1-2 for the parts outside the CDR3, the full variable domain is GAGVSQSPRYKVAKRGQDVALRCDPISGHVSLFWYQQALGQGPEFLTYFQNEAQLDKSGLPSDRFFAERPEGSVSTLKIQRTQQEDSAVYLCASSARDRGLGYTFGSGTRLTVV.

A few counts support this clone. The rearrangement links TRBV7-2 to TRBJ1-2; TRBD1 matches 7 bases. The germline gives CDR1 SGHTA, CDR2 FQGNSA. CDR3 length: 14 amino acids. The V gene end was trimmed by 4 bases and the J gene end by 7 bases; junction bases not matched to a gene: 9. This CDR3 reads CASSSLRGTPGYTF. The CDR3 DNA reads TGTGCCAGCAGCTCCCTCAGGGGGACCCCTGGCTACACCTTC.

This sequence joins TRBV7-2 and TRBJ2-3; D gene uncertain. The germline V gene has CDR1 SGHTA and CDR2 FQGNSA. V lost 0 bases to trimming and J lost 0 bases, with 13 bases between them. The CDR3 extends over 17 amino acids. The CDR3 loop reads CASSLAVSTDSTDTQYF. In DNA form, the CDR3 reads TGTGCCAGCAGCTTAGCGGTTTCTACAGATAGCACAGATACGCAGTATTTT.

V gene TRBV19 combines with J gene TRBJ1-5, with 9 bases identical to TRBD1. V shed 2 bases, J shed 4 bases, and the junction held 6 bases outside the gene matches. Germline V gene sequence: CDR1 LNHDA, CDR2 SQIVND (reference sequence). The CDR3 spans 16 residues. As DNA, the CDR3 is TGTGCCAGTAGTATATGGGGACAGGGTGGGAATCAGCCCCAGCATTTT. Its translation: CASSIWGQGGNQPQHF.

The V gene is TRBV5-1, the J gene TRBJ2-5; a weak D match, TRBD2 (5 bases). The CDR3 has 15 amino acids. V was pared by 0 bases and J by 5 bases, with 14 bases between. CDR1 and CDR2 (germline): SGHRS, YFSETQ. Written as DNA, the CDR3 is TGCGCCAGCAGCTTGGGAACTCGGGGTGGGGAGACCCAGTACTTC. This codes for CASSLGTRGGETQYF.

This clone has a single count. The same CDR3 also results from other DNA sequences found in this sample. The chain is built from TRBV4-1 and TRBJ1-1, with 7 bases that match TRBD1. Germline V gives CDR1 MGHRA, CDR2 YSYEKL. The V segment lost 0 bases and the J segment 11 bases; nucleotides outside the gene matches: 6. The CDR3 contains 13 residues. CDR3 sequence (DNA): TGCGCCAGCAGCCAAGAACCAGGGGGAAAGGCTTTCTTT. Translated: CASSQEPGGKAFF.